Following are 8 T cell receptor beta chains from one sample sequenced in a study of cytomegalovirus exposure and HLA in healthy donors. PCR was performed using 60 Vbeta and 13 Jbeta primers. The table came from immunoSEQ multiplex PCR; TCRdb's copy has only in-frame clones and leaves some out. The table records 150,000 to 200,000 clones, roughly 80% of them present only once. Input material: PBMCs. Receptors originate from a woman between 45 and 65 years old in good health and CMV-seropositive.

This clone is a singleton in its sample. The V call is TRBV19, the J call TRBJ1-2, with a tentative D call TRBD1 (5 bases). Trimming removed 3 bases from V and 6 bases from J, with 8 bases in between. The CDR3 extends over 12 amino acids. Germline V lookup: CDR1 LNHDA, CDR2 SQIVND (reference sequence). CDR3 coding DNA: TGTGCCAGTAGTATTGAAGGGGATGGCTACACCTTC. This gives the protein CASSIEGDGYTF.

The V gene is TRBV11-2, the J gene TRBJ2-7; tentative D call: TRBD2 (5 bases). The CDR3 sequence is 14 residues long. V lost 5 bases and J lost 4, with 15 bases in between. The V gene's germline CDR1 is SGHAT and CDR2 FQNNGV. The CDR3, as DNA: TGTGCCAGCAGCCCCCAGGCGGGCGTTTACGAGCAGTACTTC. This codes for CASSPQAGVYEQYF. Full variable domain (rest looked up from reference TRBV11-2 and TRBJ2-7): EAGVAQSPRYKIIEKRQSVAFWCNPISGHATLYWYQQILGQGPKLLIQFQNNGVVDDSQLPKDRFSAERLKGVDSTLKIQPAKLEDSAVYLCASSPQAGVYEQYFGPGTRLTVT.

V gene TRBV7-2 combines with J gene TRBJ2-1; D uncertain. Trimming shortened V by 1 base and J by 5 bases, and 9 bases separated the two germline ends. Germline-derived CDR1 and CDR2 are SGHTA and FQGNSA. There are 14 residues in the CDR3. The CDR3 reads CASSLDHSNNEQFF. The CDR3 DNA is TGTGCCAGCAGCTTAGATCACAGTAACAATGAGCAGTTCTTC. Full variable domain (remainder filled in from reference TRBV7-2 and TRBJ2-1): GAGVSQSPSNKVTEKGKDVELRCDPISGHTALYWYRQSLGQGLEFLIYFQGNSAPDKSGLPSDRFSAERTGGSVSTLTIQRTQQEDSAVYLCASSLDHSNNEQFFGPGTRLTVL.

V and J are TRBV7-2 and TRBJ1-1, with 10 bases identical to TRBD1. CDR1 is SGHTA and CDR2 is FQGNSA in the germline V gene. V lost 5 bases and J lost 4; bases outside the gene matches: 10. This CDR3 region has 16 residues. For the CDR3, the DNA is TGTGCCAGCAGCGCTCGGGACAGGGGTGGGAGCACTGAAGCTTTCTTT. It yields the protein CASSARDRGGSTEAFF.

The V gene is TRBV9, the J gene TRBJ2-5; TRBD2 might be the D (5 bases). The CDR3 has 15 residues. Germline assignment: CDR1 SGDLS and CDR2 YYNGEE. V shed 1 base and J shed 3 bases, with 13 bases lying between them. CDR3 sequence: CASSVTGGRKETQYF. The CDR3 DNA sequence: TGTGCCAGCAGCGTAACGGGCGGGCGTAAAGAGACCCAGTACTTC.

The chain carries TRBV18 and TRBJ2-7; D is undetermined. The V end was cut by 6 bases, the J end by 0 bases, with 12 bases between. The germline V gene has CDR1 KGHSH and CDR2 LQKENI. The CDR3 is made up of 14 amino acids. In nucleotides, the CDR3 is TGTGCCAGCTCGCGGAGCAGCAACTCCTACGAGCAGTACTTC. The encoded protein is CASSRSSNSYEQYF.

The CDR3 loop is CASSPQIVLNTGELFF. The CDR3 coding sequence is TGTGCCAGCAGCCCCCAAATAGTCCTGAACACCGGGGAGCTGTTTTTT. The rearrangement links TRBV9 to TRBJ2-2; D remains unclear. This CDR3 spans 16 amino acids. The germline V gene encodes CDR1 SGDLS and CDR2 YYNGEE. V dropped 4 bases and J dropped 1 base, with 14 bases sitting between them.

The chain uses TRBV4-3 and TRBJ1-1; D might be TRBD1 (5 bases). Per germline, CDR1 LGHNA and CDR2 YSLEER. The CDR3 extends over 16 amino acids. V dropped 0 bases and J dropped 1 base, with 12 bases sitting between them. The CDR3 nucleotides read TGCGCCAGCAGCCAAGAAACGGCAGGGCGGAACACTGAAGCTTTCTTT. This encodes CASSQETAGRNTEAFF.